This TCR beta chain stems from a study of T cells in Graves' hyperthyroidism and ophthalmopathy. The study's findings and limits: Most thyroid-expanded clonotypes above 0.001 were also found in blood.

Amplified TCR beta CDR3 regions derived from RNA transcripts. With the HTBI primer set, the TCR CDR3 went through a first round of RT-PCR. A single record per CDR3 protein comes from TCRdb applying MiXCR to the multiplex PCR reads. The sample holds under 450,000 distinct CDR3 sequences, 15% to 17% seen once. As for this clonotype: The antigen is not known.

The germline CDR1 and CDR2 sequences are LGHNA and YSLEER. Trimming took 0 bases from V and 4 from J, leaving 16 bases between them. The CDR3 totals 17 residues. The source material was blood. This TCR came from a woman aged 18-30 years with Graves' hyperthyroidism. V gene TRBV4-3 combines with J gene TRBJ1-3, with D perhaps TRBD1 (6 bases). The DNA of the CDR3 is TGCGCCAGCAGCCAAGATGGGGGCAGGAGATTCGGAAACACCATATATTTT. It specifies CASSQDGGRRFGNTIYF.